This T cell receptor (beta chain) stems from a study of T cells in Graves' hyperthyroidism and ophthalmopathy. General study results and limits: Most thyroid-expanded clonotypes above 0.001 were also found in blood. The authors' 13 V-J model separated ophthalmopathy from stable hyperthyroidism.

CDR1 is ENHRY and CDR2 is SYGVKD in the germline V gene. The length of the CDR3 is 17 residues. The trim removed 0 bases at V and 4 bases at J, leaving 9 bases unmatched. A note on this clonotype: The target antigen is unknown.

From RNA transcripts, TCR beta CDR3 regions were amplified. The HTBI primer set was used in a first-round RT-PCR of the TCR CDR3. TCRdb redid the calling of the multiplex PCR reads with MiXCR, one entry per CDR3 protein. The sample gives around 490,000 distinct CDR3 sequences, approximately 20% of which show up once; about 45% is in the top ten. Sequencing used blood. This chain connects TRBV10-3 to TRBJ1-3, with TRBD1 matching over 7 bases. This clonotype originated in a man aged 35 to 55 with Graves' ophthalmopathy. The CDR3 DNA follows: TGTGCCATCAGTGAGTCTCCGGACAGGTCCTGGGGAAACACCATATATTTT. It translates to CAISESPDRSWGNTIYF.